One and the same sample provided the 12 T cell receptor beta chains below, sequenced in a study of persistence of HIV-infected CD4 T cells. Their recognized antigens are unknown. Cells were stimulated nonspecifically with anti-CD3/anti-CD28 magnetic beads. Sorting of responding CD4+ T cells relied on upregulated CD40 ligand together with CD69. Sequencing used immunoSEQ version 4 in survey mode. Sequenced by immunoSEQ multiplex PCR; TCRdb stores in-frame clones only, minus some. Here the sample spans roughly 35,000 clones, about 87% being singletons. The material was CD4+ T cells sorted from PBMCs after 18-hour stimulation, obtained from a patient who received antiretroviral therapy. These receptors all come from an adult man with HIV who was CMV-seropositive.

This chain uses TRBV6-2 or TRBV6-3 with TRBJ1-2, with 9 bases identical to TRBD1. CDR1 and CDR2 from the germline V gene are MNHEY and SVGEGT. J was trimmed by 8 bases and V by 2 bases; bases with no gene match: 6. This CDR3 comprises 14 residues. CDR3 amino acids: CASSYTPGQGGYTF. In DNA, the CDR3 is TGTGCCAGCAGTTACACCCCGGGACAGGGAGGCTACACCTTC.

The chain carries TRBV21-1 and TRBJ2-4. TRBV21-1 is assigned pseudogene status. The CDR3 sequence is 16 residues long. In DNA, the CDR3 is TGTGCCAGCAGCCGGGACCCCGACCTAGCCAAAAACATTCAGTACTTC. Translating it yields CASSRDPDLAKNIQYF.

The rearrangement uses TRBV30 and TRBJ2-2; either TRBD1 or TRBD2 may supply D (7 bases each). CDR1 and CDR2 (germline): GTSNPN, SVGIG (reference sequence). V lost 3 bases, J lost 6 bases, and 11 bases lay in between. CDR3 length equals 13 residues. CDR3 nucleotides: TGTGCCTGGAGGGGAGGGGGCTCCGGGGAGCTGTTTTTT. Translated, it gives CAWRGGGSGELFF.

This chain links TRBV30 with TRBJ1-2, with D possibly matching TRBD1 (5 bases). V lost 3 bases and J 6 bases, leaving 17 bases between the germline ends. The CDR3 has 14 residues. Per the germline V gene, CDR1 is GTSNPN and CDR2 is SVGIG (reference sequence). The CDR3 reads CAWSASIGDDGYTF. The DNA of the CDR3 is TGTGCCTGGAGCGCTAGTATAGGGGACGATGGCTACACCTTC.

The chain combines TRBV29-1 with TRBJ2-3; D call uncertain. The CDR3 runs 13 residues. Trimming cost V 3 bases and J 0 bases, with 7 bases left between them. Germline lookup yields CDR1 SQVTM and CDR2 ANQGSEA. The CDR3 spells CSVEGFSTDTQYF. CDR3 nucleotide sequence: TGCAGCGTTGAGGGCTTCAGCACAGATACGCAGTATTTT.

The rearrangement uses TRBV3-1 (or the pseudogene TRBV3-2) and TRBJ2-1; TRBD2 might be the D (5 bases). The CDR3 extends over 15 amino acids. The V end lost 6 bases, the J end lost 2 bases, and 14 bases lay between the germline ends. The germline V gene encodes CDR1 LGHDT and CDR2 YNNKEL (reference sequence). The CDR3 here is CASSKSSYTYNEQFF. The CDR3 DNA reads TGTGCCAGCAGTAAATCTAGCTACACCTACAATGAGCAGTTCTTC.

The chain couples TRBV5-5 to TRBJ1-4, with 9 positions matching TRBD1. The CDR3 is 15 amino acids. Unmatched junction bases numbered 6, after V lost 2 bases and J lost 7 bases. Germline CDR1 and CDR2: SGHKS and YYEKEE (reference sequence). In DNA form, the CDR3 reads TGTGCCAGCAGCTTACAGGGGGCTTTTGGTGAAAAACTGTTTTTT. It specifies CASSLQGAFGEKLFF.

The chain joins TRBV10-1 to TRBJ2-7; tentative D call: TRBD1 (6 bases). This CDR3 contains 12 residues. The germline gives CDR1 WNHNN, CDR2 SYGVQD (reference sequence). V lost 8 bases to trimming and J lost 3 bases, with 11 bases between them. The CDR3 DNA reads TGCGCCAGCTCCACAGGGAACTACGAGCAGTACTTC. It specifies CASSTGNYEQYF.

V and J are TRBV14 and TRBJ1-1; D is possibly TRBD1 (6 bases). There are 15 residues in the CDR3. CDR1 SGHDN and CDR2 FVKESK come from the germline V gene. Trimming removed 4 bases from V and 1 base from J, with 13 bases in between. The CDR3 loop reads CASSPLGQPNTEAFF. The DNA for the CDR3 is TGTGCCAGCAGCCCCTTGGGACAACCGAACACTGAAGCTTTCTTT.

V gene TRBV2 combines with J gene TRBJ1-2, with 9 bases identical to TRBD1. Germline V lookup: CDR1 SNHLY, CDR2 FYNNEI. The CDR3 consists of 13 residues. V shed 6 bases, J shed 4 bases, and the junction held 3 bases outside the gene matches. In DNA form, the CDR3 reads TGTGCCAGCAGGAGGGGACAGGGCTATGGCTACACCTTC. Amino acids: CASRRGQGYGYTF.

This rearrangement joins TRBV2 to TRBJ2-7, with 9 bases identical to TRBD1. CDR1 SNHLY and CDR2 FYNNEI come from the germline V gene. The V and J ends lost 8 bases and 5 bases, in that order; junction bases with no gene match: 7. The CDR3 contains 13 residues. The CDR3: CASDGQGKNEQYF. CDR3 DNA: TGTGCCAGCGACGGACAGGGGAAGAACGAGCAGTACTTC.

The chain is built from TRBV2 and TRBJ2-6; TRBD1 agrees at 9 bases. Germline CDR1 is SNHLY and CDR2 is FYNNEI. V shed 3 bases, J shed 12 bases, and the junction held 9 bases outside the gene matches. The CDR3 is 15 amino acids. This chain's CDR3 is CASSETRTGVSVLTF. CDR3 sequence (DNA): TGTGCCAGCAGTGAGACAAGGACAGGGGTTTCCGTCCTGACTTTC.